These T cell receptor beta chains were read from a single sample in a study of blood T cell repertoires in COVID-19. Assay: immunoSEQ multiplex PCR; the TCRdb copy retains only in-frame clones and omits some. The sample consists of 150,000 to 200,000 clones, 75% to 90% of them appearing once. The sequenced sample consisted of peripheral blood. These TCRs come from a human donor with acute or convalescent COVID-19. The donor label of this sample is uncertain. Each CDR3 is given without its conserved first and last residue.

v_gene	j_gene	CDR3aa
TRBV2	TRBJ2-1	ASVARTGTYNEQF
TRBV20-1	TRBJ2-7	SASLGQARREQY
TRBV11-3	TRBJ2-5	ASSLGAGREKETQY
TRBV5-5	TRBJ1-2	ATTLQGQGAWGYT
TRBV9	TRBJ2-1	ASSVRLAGTYNEQF
TRBV19	TRBJ1-1	ASTPLTGGKNTEAF
TRBV28	TRBJ1-5	ASSPPGQRPQH
TRBV6-5	TRBJ2-3	ASMAGWARTDTQY
TRBV27	TRBJ1-1	ASSPHGFQGARGTEAF
TRBV7-2	TRBJ1-1	ASSFIQQGEAF
TRBV28	TRBJ2-1	ASSFESQGANNEQF
TRBV6-6	TRBJ2-4	ASSVAGGNIQY
TRBV24-1	TRBJ2-7	ATMGTATSYEQY
TRBV7-9	TRBJ1-1	ASSRQGGAGTEAF
TRBV7-8	TRBJ1-1	ASSLEWGGSTEAF
TRBV5-6	TRBJ2-5	ASSLAGGRVIETQY